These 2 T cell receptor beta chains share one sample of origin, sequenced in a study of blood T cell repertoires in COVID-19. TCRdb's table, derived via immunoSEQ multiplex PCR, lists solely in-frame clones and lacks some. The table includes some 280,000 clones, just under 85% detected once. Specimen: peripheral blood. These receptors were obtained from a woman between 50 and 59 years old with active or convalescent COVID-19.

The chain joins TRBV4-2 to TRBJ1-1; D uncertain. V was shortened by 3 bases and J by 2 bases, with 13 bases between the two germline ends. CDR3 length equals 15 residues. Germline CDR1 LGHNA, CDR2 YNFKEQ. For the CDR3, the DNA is TGTGCCAGCAGCCAGGAGCGTTTGAGCAACACTGAAGCTTTCTTT. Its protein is CASSQERLSNTEAFF.

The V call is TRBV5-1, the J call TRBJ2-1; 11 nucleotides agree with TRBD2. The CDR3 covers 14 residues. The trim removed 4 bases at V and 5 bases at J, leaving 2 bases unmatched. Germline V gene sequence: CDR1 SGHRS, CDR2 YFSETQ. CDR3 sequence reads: CASSPGLADNEQFF. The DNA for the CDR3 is TGCGCCAGCAGCCCGGGACTAGCGGACAATGAGCAGTTCTTC. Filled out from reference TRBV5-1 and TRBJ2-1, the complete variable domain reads KAGVTQTPRYLIKTRGQQVTLSCSPISGHRSVSWYQQTPGQGLQFLFEYFSETQRNKGNFPGRFSGRQFSNSRSEMNVSTLELGDSALYLCASSPGLADNEQFFGPGTRLTVL.